This passage covers 18 T cell receptor beta chains from one sample sequenced in a study of blood T cell repertoires in COVID-19 (dated by TCRdb to 2020 to 2021). Receptor amplification or capture employed the immunoSEQ multiplex PCR assay. TCRdb re-hosts the immuneACCESS table, in-frame sequences only. Its copies lack some clones; in the studies checked, an unresolved V gene accounts for under half of them, and the cause for the rest is not known. A total of fewer than 200,000 clones appear in this sample, 84% of them only once. The leading ten clones occupy around 2.9% of the sample. The sample comprised PBMCs or T cells enriched from blood (not recorded which). The receptors derive from a woman aged 25 to 39 who had been exposed to COVID-19.

This chain uses TRBV7-8 with TRBJ1-5; D is undetermined. The CDR3 runs 15 residues. V lost 1 base, J lost 3 bases, and 10 bases lay in between. Germline values: CDR1 SGHVS, CDR2 FQNEAQ. The CDR3 nucleotides are TGTGCCAGCAGCTTAGGCCGAGGGAACAATCAGCCCCAGCATTTT. Protein: CASSLGRGNNQPQHF.

This clone has just one count. V is TRBV30 and J is TRBJ1-4, with D perhaps TRBD1 (5 bases). Germline V gene data show CDR1 as GTSNPN and CDR2 as SVGIG (reference sequence). The CDR3 loop spans 14 amino acids. The V gene lost 4 bases and the J gene lost 5 bases, with 14 bases spanning the gap. CDR3 sequence: CAWTPGLGNEKLFF. CDR3 coding DNA: TGTGCCTGGACTCCGGGACTAGGAAATGAAAAACTGTTTTTT.

This chain connects TRBV12-5 to TRBJ2-1; D is uncertain. This CDR3 has 12 residues. In germline, CDR1 is LGHNT, CDR2 FRNRAP. V was shortened by 6 bases and J by 7 bases, with 10 bases between the two germline ends. The CDR3 loop reads CASGAEWNEQFF. DNA for the CDR3: TGTGCTAGTGGGGCCGAATGGAATGAGCAGTTCTTC.

This chain links TRBV10-3 with TRBJ1-1, with a possible D match to TRBD1 (6 bases). CDR1 and CDR2 from the germline V gene are ENHRY and SYGVKD. V dropped 2 bases and J dropped 0 bases, with 19 bases sitting between them. The CDR3 runs to 18 residues. CDR3 DNA sequence: TGTGCCATCAGTGAGCCGAACAGGGAACCTAGCCTGAACACTGAAGCTTTCTTT. Translating it yields CAISEPNREPSLNTEAFF.

This clone has only a few counts. The chain carries TRBV19 and TRBJ2-2, with 7 bases aligning to TRBD2. Per the germline V gene, CDR1 is LNHDA and CDR2 is SQIVND (reference sequence). This CDR3 is 15 amino acids long. V gave up 6 bases and J gave up 5 bases; unmatched junction bases: 9. The CDR3 DNA reads TGTGCCAGTAGGCGACTAGCTCCGGAGACCGGGGAGCTGTTTTTT. Its translation: CASRRLAPETGELFF. The variable domain in full, with the rest retrieved from reference TRBV19 and TRBJ2-2, is DGGITQSPKYLFRKEGQNVTLSCEQNLNHDAMYWYRQDPGQGLRLIYYSQIVNDFQKGDIAEGYSVSREKKESFPLTVTSAQKNPTAFYLCASRRLAPETGELFFGEGSRLTVL.

This chain links TRBV14 with TRBJ2-5; D possibly corresponds to TRBD2 (5 bases). CDR1 is SGHDN and CDR2 is FVKESK in the germline V gene. V was trimmed by 4 bases and J by 6 bases, leaving 15 bases between them. The CDR3 is 14 amino acids. In nucleotides, the CDR3 is TGTGCCAGCAGCCCCGACTACCGCACGAAGACCCAGTACTTC. As protein: CASSPDYRTKTQYF.

Regarding this clone: This sample also contains other DNA sequences that code for the same CDR3. As DNA, the CDR3 is TGTGCCAGCAGTTTCGGTTTGAACACTGAAGCTTTCTTT. Protein: CASSFGLNTEAFF. This sequence joins TRBV27 and TRBJ1-1; D remains unclear. Trimming cost V 3 bases and J 0 bases, with 5 bases left between them. The germline V gene has CDR1 MNHEY and CDR2 SMNVEV (reference sequence). The CDR3 contains 13 residues.

V usage is TRBV2 and J usage is TRBJ2-7, with a possible D match to TRBD1 (6 bases). The germline V and J ends were trimmed by 2 bases and 0 bases, with 8 bases remaining between them. Germline-derived CDR1 and CDR2 are SNHLY and FYNNEI. The CDR3 has 14 amino acids. CDR3 loop: CASSERTVSYEQYF. CDR3 sequence (DNA): TGTGCCAGCAGTGAACGGACAGTCTCCTACGAGCAGTACTTC.

This chain uses TRBV7-2 with TRBJ1-2; 7 bases are shared with TRBD1. J was trimmed by 6 bases and V by 0 bases; bases with no gene match: 7. Per germline, CDR1 SGHTA and CDR2 FQGNSA. This CDR3 is 15 amino acids long. CDR3 residues: CASSLALTGSDGYTF. DNA of the CDR3: TGTGCCAGCAGCTTAGCTCTGACAGGGTCGGATGGCTACACCTTC.

The chain joins TRBV2 to TRBJ1-1; 7 bases line up with TRBD1. V was pared by 10 bases and J by 0 bases, with 5 bases of the junction left unmatched. The CDR3 consists of 13 residues. Germline assignment: CDR1 SNHLY and CDR2 FYNNEI. In nucleotides, the CDR3 is TGTGCCACCGCGGACAGGATGAACACTGAAGCTTTCTTT. Amino acid sequence: CATADRMNTEAFF.

This clone was counted a few times. V is TRBV7-3 and J is TRBJ2-2, with 8 bases fitting TRBD2. The CDR3 is made up of 15 amino acids. CDR1 is SGHTA, CDR2 FQGTGA, per germline. Trimming took 5 bases from V and 4 from J; bases not matched to a gene: 6. The CDR3 DNA reads TGTGCCAGCAGCACCGGGACTAGTGTCACCGGGGAGCTGTTTTTT. It yields the protein CASSTGTSVTGELFF.

The chain combines TRBV7-9 with TRBJ1-1, with TRBD1 matching 9 bases. Per germline, CDR1 SEHNR and CDR2 FQNEAQ (reference sequence). Losses at the gene ends were 3 bases for V and 6 bases for J; bases not matched to a gene: 5. This CDR3 region has 14 residues. The CDR3 coding sequence is TGTGCCAGCAGCTTCCCGGGACAGGGTCCTGAAGCTTTCTTT. Encoded protein: CASSFPGQGPEAFF.

This chain uses TRBV3-1 (or the pseudogene TRBV3-2) with TRBJ2-5; TRBD2 matches 11 bases. The germline V gene has CDR1 LGHDT and CDR2 YNNKEL (reference sequence). This CDR3 is built from 18 residues. V was pared by 0 bases and J by 5 bases, with 11 bases of the junction left unmatched. DNA for the CDR3: TGTGCCAGCAGCCAAGAAATGGCTAGCGGGGGGTTCTGGGAGACCCAGTACTTC. It codes for CASSQEMASGGFWETQYF.

V usage is TRBV24-1 and J usage is TRBJ1-2; the D gene is possibly TRBD1 (5 bases). The CDR3 has 14 residues. The germline CDR1 and CDR2 sequences are KGHDR and SFDVKD. Trimming removed 5 bases at V and 2 bases at J, with 11 bases between. CDR3 protein: CATSGPGVNYGYTF. Written as DNA, the CDR3 is TGTGCCACCAGTGGCCCGGGGGTCAACTATGGCTACACCTTC.

J is TRBJ1-1 and V is TRBV29-1; TRBD1 matches at 7 bases. Germline loops: CDR1 SQVTM, CDR2 ANQGSEA. This CDR3 spans 15 amino acids. V dropped 4 bases and J dropped 0; count of bases not matched to a gene: 8. CDR3: CSVAMGRGLNTEAFF. CDR3 nucleotides: TGCAGCGTTGCCATGGGCAGGGGGTTGAACACTGAAGCTTTCTTT.

This clone was found once. This chain joins TRBV24-1 and TRBJ2-1; 8 bases line up with TRBD1. The CDR3 spans 15 residues. CDR1 is KGHDR, CDR2 SFDVKD, per germline. The J segment lost 6 bases and the V segment lost 5 bases, leaving 8 bases of the junction unmatched. The CDR3 DNA is TGTGCCACCAGTGTGCAGGGGGCTCGGGCCAATGAGCAGTTCTTC. As protein: CATSVQGARANEQFF.

V and J are TRBV3-1 (or the pseudogene TRBV3-2) and TRBJ2-3; TRBD1 matches at 7 bases. The CDR3 consists of 17 residues. Germline V gene sequence: CDR1 LGHDT, CDR2 YNNKEL (reference sequence). V dropped 4 bases and J dropped 3; count of bases not matched to a gene: 13. The CDR3 loop is CASSPQDPGQLTDTQYF. CDR3 bases: TGTGCCAGCAGCCCCCAGGACCCGGGACAGCTAACAGATACGCAGTATTTT.

This chain links TRBV6-5 with TRBJ1-6; possibly TRBD1 for D (5 bases). The CDR3 totals 13 residues. In germline, CDR1 is MNHEY, CDR2 SVGAGI. V was cut by 4 bases and J by 14 bases, with 15 bases left in between. The CDR3 sequence is CASSLQDGVALHF. In nucleotides, the CDR3 is TGTGCCAGCAGTTTACAGGATGGAGTAGCCCTCCACTTT.